This TCR beta chain is from a study of technical replicates of blood from a handful of donors. Profiling relied on immunoSEQ multiplex PCR, and the TCRdb table lists in-frame clones only, not all of them. The data hold about 84,000 clones, with 93% observed a single time. Sequenced input: T cells isolated from PBMCs. The clonotype comes from a human donor in good health.

The CDR3, as DNA: TGTGCCAGTACATCGATACAGGGGGCAAGCGGGGAGCTGTTTTTT. This encodes CASTSIQGASGELFF. This chain links TRBV19 with TRBJ2-2; 9 nucleotides agree with TRBD1. The germline V gene encodes CDR1 LNHDA and CDR2 SQIVND (reference sequence). The CDR3 contains 15 residues. The ends lost 7 bases at V and 7 bases at J; junction bases unmatched: 10.